This TCR beta chain was retrieved from a study of response to subunit inactivated influenza vaccine. Study-wide results and limits: Each seasonal influenza vaccination, the authors suggested, recruits few new T cells.

As for this clonotype: Its antigen remains unidentified.

The V gene end was trimmed by 1 base and the J gene end by 4 bases; junction bases not matched to a gene: 11. Germline CDR1 is SGHAT and CDR2 is FQDESV (reference sequence). CDR3 size: 19 residues. MiXCR, applied by TCRdb to the RT-PCR reads, yields one record per CDR3 protein. The table has roughly 790,000 distinct CDR3 sequences, about 20% seen once. The chain uses TRBV11-1 and TRBJ2-3; 13 bases are a match to TRBD2. This TCR derives from a man in his forties or fifties who received an inactivated influenza vaccine. Here the sequenced sample was PBMCs from blood, taken approximately 5 days after vaccination. CDR3 sequence (DNA): TGTGCCAGCAGCTTAGTCGGCACTAGCGGGAGGGAAAAGCCAGATACGCAGTATTTT. It is translated as CASSLVGTSGREKPDTQYF.